This T cell receptor (beta chain) derives from a study of HIV-infected children after antiretroviral therapy interruption. Study results and limitations: After interruption, shared-triplet CDR3 clustering rose in a few patients.

RNA-based 3' RACE libraries used unique molecular identifiers. TCRdb itself ran the 3' RACE reads through MiXCR, one entry per CDR3 protein. The sample includes about 15,000 distinct CDR3 sequences, around 3.3% of them seen just once. Concerning this clonotype: What it binds is unknown.

Treatment noted: PENTA 11 planned treatment interruption arm or continuous ART arm. Trimming left V 6 bases short and J 5 bases short, with 21 bases between. The CDR3 sequence is 16 residues long. Looked up from germline, CDR1 is MNHEY and CDR2 is SMNVEV (reference sequence). This clonotype was sampled from a pool of human donors with HIV. The chain uses TRBV27 and TRBJ2-3, with D perhaps TRBD2 (7 bases). This sample comprised CD45RO+ CD8+ T cells from PBMCs, pooled from several time points, obtained from a donor given antiretroviral therapy, either interrupted or continuous. Described subset: memory CD8+ CD45RO+ CD45RA- T cells. This CDR3 reads CASSWRGSGERDTQYF. Here the CDR3 DNA reads TGTGCCAGCAGCTGGAGGGGGAGCGGGGAGAGAGATACGCAGTATTTT.